This T cell receptor (beta chain) is drawn from a study of regulatory T cells in long-lasting Graves disease. Study information: Patients with persistent Graves' disease had over 5 years of antithyroid drugs and persistent TSH receptor antibodies.

In building TCR beta libraries, iRepertoire HTBI primers were used together with Arm-PCR of CDR3 regions. One entry per CDR3 protein results from TCRdb running MiXCR on the multiplex PCR reads. The sample lists 400,000 to 500,000 distinct CDR3 sequences, around a fifth occurring once. The V segment lost 8 bases and the J segment 1 base; nucleotides outside the gene matches: 9. The CDR3 is 15 residues long. Per germline, CDR1 SNHLY and CDR2 FYNNEI. Sample time point: persistent/refractory GD, antithyroid drugs over 5 years with positive TRAb. TCR sequences were obtained from RNA taken from PBMCs. This receptor was taken from a female donor with Graves disease. The chain combines TRBV2 with TRBJ2-3, with TRBD2 matching 7 bases. The source material was peripheral blood mononuclear cells (PBMCs), sampled when the disease was refractory, from a patient treated with antithyroid drugs. This CDR3 reads CASGNLAGGTDTQYF. The CDR3 nucleotides are TGTGCCAGCGGAAATCTGGCGGGGGGCACAGATACGCAGTATTTT.